This TCR beta chain derives from a study of a mutant IDH1 vaccine in newly diagnosed glioma. Unmatched junction bases numbered 3, after V lost 5 bases and J lost 0 bases. This CDR3 region has 14 residues. CDR1 and CDR2 (germline): SGHTA, FQGNSA. The time point: week 11, during vaccination. Every vaccine dose comprised 300 ug of mutant IDH1 20-mer peptide plus topical imiquimod. Study-level points and caveats: It was more than 80% of patients that developed vaccine-induced immune responses.

As regards this clone: Its antigen is still unknown.

The protocol was immunoSEQ multiplex PCR, while the TCRdb copy is restricted to in-frame clones and leaves out a portion. The table lists 120,000 or so clones, just under 80% of them singletons. Sequencing used PBMCs, obtained from a glioma patient whose treatment included an IDH1 peptide vaccine. The clonotype comes from a man between 35 and 55 years old with glioma. This sequence joins TRBV7-2 and TRBJ2-7; 8 nucleotides line up with TRBD1. In DNA, the CDR3 is TGTGCCAGCAGCCTGGACAGGGTCTCCTACGAGCAGTACTTC. Its protein is CASSLDRVSYEQYF.